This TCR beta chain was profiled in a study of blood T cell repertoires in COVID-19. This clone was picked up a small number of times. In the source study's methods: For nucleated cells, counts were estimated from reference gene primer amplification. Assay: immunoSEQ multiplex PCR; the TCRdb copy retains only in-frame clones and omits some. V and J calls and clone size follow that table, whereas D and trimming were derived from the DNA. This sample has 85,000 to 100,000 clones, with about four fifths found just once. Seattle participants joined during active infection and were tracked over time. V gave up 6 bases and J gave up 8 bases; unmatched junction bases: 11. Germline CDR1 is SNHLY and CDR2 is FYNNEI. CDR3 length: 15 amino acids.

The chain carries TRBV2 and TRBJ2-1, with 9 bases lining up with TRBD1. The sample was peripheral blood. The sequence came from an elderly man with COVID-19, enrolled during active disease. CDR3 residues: CASRDTGGSRDEQFF. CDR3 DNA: TGTGCCAGCAGGGATACAGGGGGCTCGAGGGATGAGCAGTTCTTC.